One and the same sample provided the 3 T cell receptor beta chains below, sequenced in a study of shared clonotypes between healthy human individuals. Profiling relied on immunoSEQ multiplex PCR, and the TCRdb table lists in-frame clones only, not all of them. The repertoire holds around 2.1 million clones, with around 95% as singletons. The source material was naive CD4+ T cells sorted from blood. Subset specified: CD45RA+ positively selected. The receptors here all came from a man between 18 and 29 years old in good health.

The chain uses TRBV27 and TRBJ2-7; D is tentatively TRBD1 or TRBD2 (5 bases each). Germline V gene sequence: CDR1 MNHEY, CDR2 SMNVEV (reference sequence). The CDR3 has 14 residues. V lost 10 bases and J lost 0, with 16 bases in between. The DNA of the CDR3 is TGTGCCATTCGGGACCGGGACGACTCCTACGAGCAGTACTTC. Its translation is CAIRDRDDSYEQYF.

This sequence joins TRBV29-1 and TRBJ1-5, with 9 bases that match TRBD1. The CDR3 is 14 amino acids. J was trimmed by 2 bases and V by 6 bases; bases with no gene match: 5. The germline gives CDR1 SQVTM, CDR2 ANQGSEA. The CDR3 nucleotides read TGCAGCGTGTCGGGACAGGGAGGCAATCAGCCCCAGCATTTT. It specifies CSVSGQGGNQPQHF.

In its sample, this clone was seen once. The V call is TRBV18, the J call TRBJ1-1; D is uncertain. V was cut by 1 base and J by 8 bases, with 5 bases left in between. The CDR3 is made up of 11 amino acids. The germline V gene encodes CDR1 KGHSH and CDR2 LQKENI. The CDR3 DNA sequence: TGTGCCAGCTCACCACAAGACGAAGCTTTCTTT. Residues: CASSPQDEAFF.